This entry describes one TCR beta chain. These data come from a study of cytotoxic CD8 clonotypes in ibrutinib-treated CLL. This CDR3 region has 15 residues. Per germline, CDR1 LNHNV and CDR2 YYDKDF (reference sequence). V was clipped by 1 base and J by 4 bases; unmatched bases: 4. Sequencing was performed with immunoSEQ multiplex PCR; in TCRdb, only in-frame clones are kept and a portion is missing. This sample yields 270,000 or so clones, of which 76% are seen a single time; 5.6% belongs to the top ten. The chain employs TRBV15 and TRBJ2-7, with 10 bases matching TRBD1. The receptor was isolated from a human donor with chronic lymphocytic leukemia. The source was PBMCs, collected at disease progression, from a patient treated with ibrutinib. The CDR3 sequence is CATSRGGTGVYEQYF. CDR3 nucleotides: TGTGCCACCAGCAGAGGAGGGACAGGGGTTTACGAGCAGTACTTC.